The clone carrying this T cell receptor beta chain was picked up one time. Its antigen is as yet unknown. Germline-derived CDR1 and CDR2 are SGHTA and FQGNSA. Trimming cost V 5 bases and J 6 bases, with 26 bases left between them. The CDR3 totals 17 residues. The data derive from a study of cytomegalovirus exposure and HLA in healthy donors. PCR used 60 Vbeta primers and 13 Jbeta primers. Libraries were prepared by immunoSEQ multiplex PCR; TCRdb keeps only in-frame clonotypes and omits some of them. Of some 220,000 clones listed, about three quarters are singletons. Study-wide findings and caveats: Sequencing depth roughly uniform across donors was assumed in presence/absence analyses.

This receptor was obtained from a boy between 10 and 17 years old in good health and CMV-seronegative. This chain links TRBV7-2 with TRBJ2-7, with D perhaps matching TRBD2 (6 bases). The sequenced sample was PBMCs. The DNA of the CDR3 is TGTGCCAGCAGCCGGGTAGGAGGGCCCGGCAAAATGGGCGAGCAGTACTTC. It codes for CASSRVGGPGKMGEQYF. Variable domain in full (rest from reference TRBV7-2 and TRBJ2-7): GAGVSQSPSNKVTEKGKDVELRCDPISGHTALYWYRQSLGQGLEFLIYFQGNSAPDKSGLPSDRFSAERTGGSVSTLTIQRTQQEDSAVYLCASSRVGGPGKMGEQYFGPGTRLTVT.